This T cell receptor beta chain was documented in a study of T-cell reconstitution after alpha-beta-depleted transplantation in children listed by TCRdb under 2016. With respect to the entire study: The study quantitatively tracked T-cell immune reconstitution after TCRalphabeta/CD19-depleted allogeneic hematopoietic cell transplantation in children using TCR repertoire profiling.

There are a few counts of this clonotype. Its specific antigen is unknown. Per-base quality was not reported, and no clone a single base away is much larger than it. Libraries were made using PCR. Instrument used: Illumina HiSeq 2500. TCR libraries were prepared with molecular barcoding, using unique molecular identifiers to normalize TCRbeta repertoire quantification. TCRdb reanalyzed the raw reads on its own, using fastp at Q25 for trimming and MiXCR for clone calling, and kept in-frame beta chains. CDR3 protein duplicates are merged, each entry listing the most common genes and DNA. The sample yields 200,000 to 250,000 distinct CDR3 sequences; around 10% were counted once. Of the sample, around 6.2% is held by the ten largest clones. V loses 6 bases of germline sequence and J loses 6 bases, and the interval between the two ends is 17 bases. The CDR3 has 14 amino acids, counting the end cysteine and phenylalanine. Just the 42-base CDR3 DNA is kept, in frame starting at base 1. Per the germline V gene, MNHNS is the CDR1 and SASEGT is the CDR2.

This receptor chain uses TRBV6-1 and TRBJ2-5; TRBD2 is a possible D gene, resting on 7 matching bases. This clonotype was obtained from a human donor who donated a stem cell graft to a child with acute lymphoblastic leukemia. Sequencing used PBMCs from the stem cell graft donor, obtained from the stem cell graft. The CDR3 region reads CASSSIGGAKTQYF. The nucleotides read TGTGCCAGCAGCAGTATAGGGGGGGCGAAGACCCAGTACTTC.